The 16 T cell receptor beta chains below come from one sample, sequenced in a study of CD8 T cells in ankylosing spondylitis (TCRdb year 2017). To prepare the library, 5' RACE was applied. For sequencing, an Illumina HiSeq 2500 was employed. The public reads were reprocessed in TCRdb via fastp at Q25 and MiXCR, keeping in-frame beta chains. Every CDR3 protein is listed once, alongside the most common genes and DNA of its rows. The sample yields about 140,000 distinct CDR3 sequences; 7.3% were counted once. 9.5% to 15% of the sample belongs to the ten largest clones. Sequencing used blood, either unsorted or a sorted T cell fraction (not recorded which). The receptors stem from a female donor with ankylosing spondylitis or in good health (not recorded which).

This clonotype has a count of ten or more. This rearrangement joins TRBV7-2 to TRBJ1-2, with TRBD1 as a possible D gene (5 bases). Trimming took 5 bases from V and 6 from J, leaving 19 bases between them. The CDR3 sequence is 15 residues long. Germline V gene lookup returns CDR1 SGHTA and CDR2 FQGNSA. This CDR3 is CASSQPQGPFHGYTF. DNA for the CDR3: TGTGCCAGCAGCCAGCCCCAGGGACCTTTTCATGGCTACACCTTC.

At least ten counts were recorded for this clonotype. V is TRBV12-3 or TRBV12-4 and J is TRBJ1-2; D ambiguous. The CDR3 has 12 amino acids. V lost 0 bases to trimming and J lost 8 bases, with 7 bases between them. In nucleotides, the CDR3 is TGTGCCAGCAGTTTAGCCCGGGAAGGCTACACCTTC. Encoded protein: CASSLAREGYTF.

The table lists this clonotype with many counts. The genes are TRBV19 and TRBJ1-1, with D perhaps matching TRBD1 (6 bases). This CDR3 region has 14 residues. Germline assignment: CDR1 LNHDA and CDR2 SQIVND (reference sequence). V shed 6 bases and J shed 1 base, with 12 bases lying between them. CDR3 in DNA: TGTGCCAGTAGGACCGGGACAAGGAACACTGAAGCTTTCTTT. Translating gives CASRTGTRNTEAFF.

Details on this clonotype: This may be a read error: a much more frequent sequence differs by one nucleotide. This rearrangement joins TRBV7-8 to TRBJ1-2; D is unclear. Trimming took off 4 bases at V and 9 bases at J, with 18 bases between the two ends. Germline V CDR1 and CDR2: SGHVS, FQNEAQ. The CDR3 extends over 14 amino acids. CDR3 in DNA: TGTGCCAGCAGCTCACAGCAATTGGTAGGGTGCTACACCTTC. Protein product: CASSSQQLVGCYTF.

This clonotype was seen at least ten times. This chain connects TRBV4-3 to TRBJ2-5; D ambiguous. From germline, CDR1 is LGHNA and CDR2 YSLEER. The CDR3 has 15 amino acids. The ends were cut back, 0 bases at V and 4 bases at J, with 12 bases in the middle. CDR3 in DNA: TGCGCCAGCAGCCAAGATGTAGGGTCTGGAGAGACCCAGTACTTC. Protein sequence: CASSQDVGSGETQYF.

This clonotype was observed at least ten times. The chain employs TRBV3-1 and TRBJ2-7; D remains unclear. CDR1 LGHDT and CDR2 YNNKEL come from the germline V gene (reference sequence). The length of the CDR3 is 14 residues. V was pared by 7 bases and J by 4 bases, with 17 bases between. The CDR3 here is CASTRGTATYEQYF. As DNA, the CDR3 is TGTGCCAGCACCCGCGGTACAGCTACTTACGAGCAGTACTTC.

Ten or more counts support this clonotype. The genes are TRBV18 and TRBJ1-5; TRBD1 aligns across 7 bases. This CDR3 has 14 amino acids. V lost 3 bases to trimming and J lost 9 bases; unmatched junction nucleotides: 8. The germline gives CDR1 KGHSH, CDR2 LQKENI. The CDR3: CASSPGQALRPQHF. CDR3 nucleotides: TGTGCCAGCTCACCCGGACAGGCGTTGCGGCCCCAGCATTTT. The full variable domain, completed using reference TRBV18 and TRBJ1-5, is NAGVMQNPRHLVRRRGQEARLRCSPMKGHSHVYWYRQLPEEGLKFMVYLQKENIIDESGMPKERFSAEFPKEGPSILRIQQVVRGDSAAYFCASSPGQALRPQHFGDGTRLSIL.

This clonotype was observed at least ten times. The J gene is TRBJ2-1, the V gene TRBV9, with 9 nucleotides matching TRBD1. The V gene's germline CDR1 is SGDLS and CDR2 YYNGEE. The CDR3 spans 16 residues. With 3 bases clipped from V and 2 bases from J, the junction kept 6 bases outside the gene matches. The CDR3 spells CASSAYRGLAYNEQFF. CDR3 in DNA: TGTGCCAGCAGCGCCTACAGGGGGCTCGCCTACAATGAGCAGTTCTTC.

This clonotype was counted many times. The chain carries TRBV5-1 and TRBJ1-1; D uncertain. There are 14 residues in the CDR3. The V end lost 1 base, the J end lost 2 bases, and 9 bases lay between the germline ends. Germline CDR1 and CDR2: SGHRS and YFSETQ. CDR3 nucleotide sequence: TGCGCCAGCAGCTTGATGGAGGGCAACACTGAAGCTTTCTTT. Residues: CASSLMEGNTEAFF.

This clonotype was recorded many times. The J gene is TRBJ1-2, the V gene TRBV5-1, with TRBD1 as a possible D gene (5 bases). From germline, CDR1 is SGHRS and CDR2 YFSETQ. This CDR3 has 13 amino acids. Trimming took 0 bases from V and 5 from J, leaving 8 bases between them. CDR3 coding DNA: TGCGCCAGCAGCTTGGATAGGGGTTATGGCTACACCTTC. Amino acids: CASSLDRGYGYTF. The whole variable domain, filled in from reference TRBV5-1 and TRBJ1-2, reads KAGVTQTPRYLIKTRGQQVTLSCSPISGHRSVSWYQQTPGQGLQFLFEYFSETQRNKGNFPGRFSGRQFSNSRSEMNVSTLELGDSALYLCASSLDRGYGYTFGSGTRLTVV.

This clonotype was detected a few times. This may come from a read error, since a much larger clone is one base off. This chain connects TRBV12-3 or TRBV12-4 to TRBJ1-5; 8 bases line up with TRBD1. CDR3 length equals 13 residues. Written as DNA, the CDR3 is TGTGCCGGCAGAGGGACAGGTAATCAGCCCCAGCATTTT. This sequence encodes CAGRGTGNQPQHF.

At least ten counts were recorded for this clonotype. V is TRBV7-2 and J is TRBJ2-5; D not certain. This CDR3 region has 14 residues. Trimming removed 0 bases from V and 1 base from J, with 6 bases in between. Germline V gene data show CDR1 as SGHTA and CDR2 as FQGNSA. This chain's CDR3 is CASSLARVQETQYF. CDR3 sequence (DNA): TGTGCCAGCAGCTTAGCAAGGGTCCAAGAGACCCAGTACTTC.

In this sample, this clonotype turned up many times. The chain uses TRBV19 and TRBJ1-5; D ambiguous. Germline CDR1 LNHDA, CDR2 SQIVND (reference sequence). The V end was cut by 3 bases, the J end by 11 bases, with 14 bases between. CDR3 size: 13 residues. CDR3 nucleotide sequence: TGTGCCAGTAGTATTGCCCCGGAGGAGTCCCAGCATTTT. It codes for CASSIAPEESQHF.

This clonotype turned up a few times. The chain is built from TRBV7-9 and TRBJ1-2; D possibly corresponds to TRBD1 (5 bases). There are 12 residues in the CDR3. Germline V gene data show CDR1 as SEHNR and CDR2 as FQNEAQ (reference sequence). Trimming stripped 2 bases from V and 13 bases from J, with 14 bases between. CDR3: CASSLSAQGGTF. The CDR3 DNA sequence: TGTGCCAGCAGCTTATCGGCCCAGGGTGGCACCTTC.

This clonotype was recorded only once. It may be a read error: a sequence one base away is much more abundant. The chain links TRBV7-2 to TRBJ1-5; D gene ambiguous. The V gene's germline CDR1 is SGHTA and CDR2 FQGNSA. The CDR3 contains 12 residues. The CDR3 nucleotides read TGTGCCAGCAGCTCTAATAATCGGCCCCAGCATTTT. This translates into CASSSNNRPQHF.

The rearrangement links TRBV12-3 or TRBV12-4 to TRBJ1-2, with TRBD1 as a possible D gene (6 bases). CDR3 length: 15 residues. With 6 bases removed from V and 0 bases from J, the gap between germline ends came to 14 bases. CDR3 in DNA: TGTGCCAGCAGCCCTAGGGGGGGAGCTAACTATGGCTACACCTTC. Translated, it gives CASSPRGGANYGYTF.